The 2 T cell receptor beta chains below were found in one sample sequenced in a study of blood T cell repertoires in COVID-19 (TCRdb year 2020). Library construction relied on the immunoSEQ multiplex PCR assay. The immuneACCESS repertoire file appears here via TCRdb, limited to in-frame rearrangements. These files lack a portion of the clones; in checked studies, under half of the deficit traces to unresolved V genes, and the cause of the others is not known. The sample contains about 86,000 clones, around four fifths of them found a single time. Nearly 3.5% of the sample comes from the top ten. The sample consisted of peripheral blood. Every receptor here comes from a man aged 50 or older with acute or convalescent COVID-19.

This clone appeared a single time. The J gene is TRBJ1-5, the V gene TRBV4-3, with 7 bases identical to TRBD1. The length of the CDR3 is 14 residues. V trimming: 4 bases; J trimming: 5 bases; junction bases outside the gene matches: 5. Germline CDR1 and CDR2: LGHNA and YSLEER. The CDR3 here is CASSRNDRDQPQHF. The CDR3 DNA is TGCGCCAGCAGCCGAAACGACAGGGATCAGCCCCAGCATTTT.

V usage is TRBV30 and J usage is TRBJ2-3; 14 bases match TRBD2. This CDR3 spans 15 amino acids. V was pared by 4 bases and J by 4 bases, with 4 bases of the junction left unmatched. CDR1 and CDR2 (germline): GTSNPN, SVGIG (reference sequence). The CDR3 reads CAWKGTSGSADTQYF. In nucleotides, the CDR3 is TGTGCCTGGAAAGGGACTAGCGGGAGTGCAGATACGCAGTATTTT.